Listed here is a single TCR beta chain. The antigen remains undetermined. The data are from a study of vaccination effects on CD4 cells after COVID-19. Notes on the study in general: Healthy vaccinees' vaccine-induced clones included only 1 of 255 that recognized common cold coronaviruses. Marked clonal contraction of both clone types appeared late after vaccination.

Before sequencing took place, the ViraFEST assay used viral peptide pools to expand antigen-specific CD4+ T cells. Researchers isolated CD4+ T cells once 9 to 11 days of culture had elapsed. Negative nucleocapsid antibody tests before and after vaccination confirmed no previous SARS-CoV-2 infection. Each culture well received roughly 1.8 million PBMC. These cells were then cultured in IMDM with about 10 IU/ml IL-2 and around 10 ug/ml peptides. Germline V gene data show CDR1 as LNHNV and CDR2 as YYDKDF (reference sequence). CDR3 length: 16 amino acids. The V end was cut by 0 bases, the J end by 7 bases, with 15 bases between. The protocol was immunoSEQ multiplex PCR, while the TCRdb copy is restricted to in-frame clones and leaves out a portion. Of about 21,000 clones in the sample, about 69% were seen once.

The material sequenced was CD4+ T cells from PBMCs cultured with HCoV-NL63 spike peptides, taken before COVID-19 vaccination. The chain links TRBV15 to TRBJ1-4; the D gene is possibly TRBD1 (5 bases). The TCR originated in a human donor who received a COVID-19 vaccine. This chain's CDR3 is CATSRDPFGGSEKLFF. The CDR3 nucleotides read TGTGCCACCAGCAGAGATCCCTTTGGGGGGTCTGAAAAACTGTTTTTT.